This TCR beta chain was obtained from a study of cytomegalovirus exposure and HLA in healthy donors. These donors counted as nominally healthy when sampled, but unrecorded immune exposures were likely. Trimming removed 2 bases from V and 8 bases from J; junction bases left unmatched: 10. This CDR3 spans 15 amino acids. Germline-derived CDR1 and CDR2 are SGHNT and YYREEE (reference sequence). Researchers ran the PCR with 60 Vbeta and 13 Jbeta primers. The repertoire was sequenced with immunoSEQ multiplex PCR; TCRdb's copy has only in-frame clones and lacks some. The sample includes 65,000 to 90,000 clones, 82% seen only once; the top ten take under 2.5%.

The specimen was PBMCs. The clonotype comes from a man aged 18 to 30 in good health and CMV-seronegative. V is TRBV5-4 and J is TRBJ2-1; 7 nucleotides line up with TRBD2. Written as DNA, the CDR3 is TGTGCCAGCAGCTTTCTGGCGGGAGTCCCATATGAGCAGTTCTTC. Its translation: CASSFLAGVPYEQFF. The variable domain in full, with the rest retrieved from reference TRBV5-4 and TRBJ2-1, is ETGVTQSPTHLIKTRGQQVTLRCSSQSGHNTVSWYQQALGQGPQFIFQYYREEENGRGNFPPRFSGLQFPNYSSELNVNALELDDSALYLCASSFLAGVPYEQFFGPGTRLTVL.